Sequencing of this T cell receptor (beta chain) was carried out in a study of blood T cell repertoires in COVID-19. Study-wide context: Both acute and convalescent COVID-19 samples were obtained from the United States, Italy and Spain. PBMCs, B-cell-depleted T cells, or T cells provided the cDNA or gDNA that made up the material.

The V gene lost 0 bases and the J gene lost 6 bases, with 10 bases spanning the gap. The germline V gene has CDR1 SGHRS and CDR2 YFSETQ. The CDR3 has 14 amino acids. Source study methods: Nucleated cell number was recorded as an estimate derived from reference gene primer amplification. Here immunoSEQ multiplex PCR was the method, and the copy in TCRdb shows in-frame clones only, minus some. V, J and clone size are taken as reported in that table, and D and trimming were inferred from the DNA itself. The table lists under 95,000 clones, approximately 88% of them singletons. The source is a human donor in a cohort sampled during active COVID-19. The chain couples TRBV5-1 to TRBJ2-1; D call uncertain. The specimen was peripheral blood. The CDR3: CASSLDYPGNEQFF. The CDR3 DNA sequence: TGCGCCAGCAGCTTGGACTATCCTGGCAATGAGCAGTTCTTC.